This note documents a single T cell receptor (beta chain) sequence. This entry belongs to a study of blood T cell repertoires in COVID-19. Study details: The United States, Italy and Spain supplied acute and convalescent COVID-19 samples.

Per germline, CDR1 KGHSH and CDR2 LQKENI. This CDR3 is built from 13 residues. V trimming: 6 bases; J trimming: 5 bases; junction bases outside the gene matches: 2. Using immunoSEQ multiplex PCR, the repertoire was profiled, and TCRdb retains in-frame clones only, with some absent. Among about 150,000 clones listed, around 81% were seen once. This TCR was sampled from a woman aged 80 or over with COVID-19, enrolled during active disease. Source material: peripheral blood. V usage is TRBV18 and J usage is TRBJ2-2; 8 nucleotides agree with TRBD2. The CDR3 is CASSSGSTGELFF. DNA for the CDR3: TGTGCCAGCTCCAGCGGGAGTACCGGGGAGCTGTTTTTT.